This T cell receptor (beta chain) appears in the sequencing data of a study of regulatory and conventional T cells in RAG deficiency. Whole-study findings and limits: Control T-cell subsets had markedly higher Shannon entropy and lower Simpson indices than RAG-deficient patients. Omenn patients showed >80% Treg-Tconv overlap and shorter CDR3 lengths.

Libraries were prepared by immunoSEQ multiplex PCR; TCRdb keeps only in-frame clonotypes and omits some of them. The data contain about 46,000 clones, around 90% of them singletons. As concerns this clone: The antigen is unknown.

Conventional CD4+ T cells were sorted from blood as CD25-low CD127-high cells. The ends were cut back, 2 bases at V and 1 base at J, with 12 bases in the middle. CDR3 length equals 16 residues. Germline V gene data show CDR1 as SGDLS and CDR2 as YYNGEE. The same specimen was also included in a second study, on regulatory T cells. That paper notes: The PCR used 52 TRBV and 13 TRBJ primers.

This receptor was identified in a human donor in good health. The chain has TRBV9 and TRBJ2-2, with D perhaps TRBD2 (6 bases). What was sequenced was CD4+ effector T cells sorted from blood. CDR3 sequence (DNA): TGTGCCAGCAGCGTGAACGGGGGACGGAACACCGGGGAGCTGTTTTTT. Translating it yields CASSVNGGRNTGELFF.